This T cell receptor (beta chain) was captured by sequencing in a study of regulatory T cells in long-lasting Graves disease. The CDR3 spans 18 residues. V shed 2 bases and J 0 bases; nucleotides not matched to a gene: 9. Per the germline V gene, CDR1 is SGHTA and CDR2 is FQGNSA. Construction of TCR beta libraries relied on iRepertoire HTBI primers and on Arm-PCR targeting CDR3 regions. Authors' methods: Looking across samples, the authors found approximately 60 TRBV and 12 to 15 TRBJ segments. TCRdb used MiXCR to reprocess the multiplex PCR reads, holding one entry per CDR3 protein. The V and J calls reflect TCRdb's pipeline rather than the authors' work. The data contain some 490,000 distinct CDR3 sequences, 12% of them singletons. Time point meaning: newly diagnosed GD, antithyroid drugs for less than 3 months. After RNA was extracted from PBMCs, the TCR library was made from it. These sequences were also reported in another study, on T cells in Graves' hyperthyroidism and ophthalmopathy. That study reports: In patients aged 18 to 65, hyperthyroidism was newly diagnosed, with duration under 2 months. A patient was excluded if there was uncontrolled infection, other autoimmune disease, pregnancy or lactation. RT-PCR in the first round (using the HTBI primer set) targeted the TCR CDR3.

The rearrangement links TRBV7-2 to TRBJ2-4; 8 bases map to TRBD2. This clonotype originated in a woman between 25 and 40 years old with Graves disease. Here the sequenced sample was peripheral blood mononuclear cells (PBMCs), taken at new diagnosis, from a patient treated with antithyroid drugs. In nucleotides, the CDR3 is TGTGCCAGCAGCTTAAGATTACCGGGAGGGCTAGCCAAAAACATTCAGTACTTC. Amino acid sequence: CASSLRLPGGLAKNIQYF.